These 24 T cell receptor beta chains came from one sample sequenced in a study of T cell repertoires in cytomegalovirus infection. Using its own MiXCR run on the reads, TCRdb lists one record per CDR3 protein. The sample contains 150,000 to 190,000 distinct CDR3 sequences, 20% to 25% of which appear only once. Material: PBMCs. All receptors come from a human donor in good health (CMV status not recorded). Some clones in this sample may be carry-over from other donors' samples.

The chain links TRBV15 to TRBJ1-1; TRBD1 aligns across 7 bases. Germline CDR1 and CDR2: LNHNV and YYDKDF (reference sequence). V lost 0 bases and J lost 4; bases outside the gene matches: 8. This CDR3 is built from 16 residues. CDR3 region: CATSRDGGGSGTEAFF. In nucleotides, the CDR3 is TGTGCCACCAGCAGAGACGGAGGGGGCAGTGGCACTGAAGCTTTCTTT.

V usage is TRBV12-3 or TRBV12-4 and J usage is TRBJ2-7, with D possibly TRBD2 on 5 matching bases. The CDR3 contains 12 residues. The V and J ends lost 4 bases and 4 bases respectively, with 8 bases between them. Here the CDR3 reads CASSYGGYEQYF. The CDR3 DNA sequence: TGTGCCAGCAGTTACGGCGGGTACGAGCAGTACTTC.

This rearrangement joins TRBV28 to TRBJ1-5, with D possibly matching TRBD1 (5 bases). Trimming removed 9 bases at V and 4 bases at J, with 16 bases between. CDR1 and CDR2 (germline): MDHEN, SYDVKM. The CDR3 extends over 14 amino acids. This chain's CDR3 is CASRPAGPNQPQHF. DNA for the CDR3: TGTGCCAGTCGCCCGGCAGGGCCAAATCAGCCCCAGCATTTT. The variable domain in full, with the rest retrieved from reference TRBV28 and TRBJ1-5, is DVKVTQSSRYLVKRTGEKVFLECVQDMDHENMFWYRQDPGLGLRLIYFSYDVKMKEKGDIPEGYSVSREKKERFSLILESASTNQTSMYLCASRPAGPNQPQHFGDGTRLSIL.

The table lists this clonotype with a few counts. CDR3 amino acids: CASSLDLGTIYF. The CDR3 DNA sequence: TGTGCCAGCAGCTTAGACCTTGGCACCATATATTTT. The genes are TRBV7-6 and TRBJ1-3; no clear D gene. The CDR3 totals 12 residues. Germline V gene sequence: CDR1 SGHVS, CDR2 FNYEAQ. V lost 1 base and J lost 9, with 7 bases in between.

The chain combines TRBV7-9 with TRBJ2-5; 7 nucleotides match TRBD1. Germline V gives CDR1 SEHNR, CDR2 FQNEAQ (reference sequence). V shed 5 bases and J 4 bases; nucleotides not matched to a gene: 13. The CDR3 has 16 residues. CDR3 protein: CASSPIEGQYRETQYF. Here the CDR3 DNA reads TGTGCCAGCAGCCCCATAGAGGGACAGTACAGAGAGACCCAGTACTTC. The full variable domain, completed using reference TRBV7-9 and TRBJ2-5, is DTGVSQNPRHKITKRGQNVTFRCDPISEHNRLYWYRQTLGQGPEFLTYFQNEAQLEKSRLLSDRFSAERPKGSFSTLEIQRTEQGDSAMYLCASSPIEGQYRETQYFGPGTRLLVL.

This clonotype was detected many times. V and J are TRBV28 and TRBJ2-7; 8 bases are a match to TRBD1. Germline CDR1 MDHEN, CDR2 SYDVKM. The CDR3 is 14 residues long. Trimming removed 5 bases from V and 2 bases from J; junction bases left unmatched: 5. CDR3 in amino acids: CASSRTGMAYEQYF. CDR3 nucleotide sequence: TGTGCCAGCAGTCGGACAGGGATGGCCTACGAGCAGTACTTC.

V is TRBV20-1 and J is TRBJ1-5, with a tentative D call TRBD1 (5 bases). This CDR3 comprises 15 residues. Trimming shortened V by 6 bases and J by 0 bases, and 15 bases separated the two germline ends. Per the germline V gene, CDR1 is DFQATT and CDR2 is SNEGSKA (reference sequence). CDR3 amino acids: CSAGGRTNSNQPQHF. CDR3 nucleotides: TGCAGTGCCGGGGGACGAACAAATAGCAATCAGCCCCAGCATTTT.

J is TRBJ1-1 and V is TRBV28, with a weak D call TRBD1 (6 bases). The CDR3 length is 15 residues. Germline V gene lookup returns CDR1 MDHEN and CDR2 SYDVKM. Trimming cost V 4 bases and J 0 bases, with 12 bases left between them. The CDR3 DNA sequence: TGTGCCAGCAGTTCACCAGGGGAAGTGAACACTGAAGCTTTCTTT. It is translated as CASSSPGEVNTEAFF.

The chain joins TRBV10-3 to TRBJ2-5; 9 bases are a match to TRBD2. The germline gives CDR1 ENHRY, CDR2 SYGVKD. Unmatched junction bases numbered 10, after V lost 10 bases and J lost 4 bases. This CDR3 contains 14 residues. The CDR3 coding sequence is TGTGCCACCGGGGGTAGCGGGGGCTTAGAGACCCAGTACTTC. It specifies CATGGSGGLETQYF.

V usage is TRBV6-5 and J usage is TRBJ2-5; maybe TRBD2 (7 bases). The V end lost 0 bases, the J end lost 3 bases, and 20 bases lay between the germline ends. The CDR3 runs 18 residues. Per germline, CDR1 MNHEY and CDR2 SVGAGI. The chain's CDR3 is CASSYSILASGDKETQYF. The CDR3 DNA sequence: TGTGCCAGCAGTTACTCGATCTTGGCCAGCGGGGACAAAGAGACCCAGTACTTC.

This clonotype was counted many times. This sequence joins TRBV6-2 or TRBV6-3 and TRBJ2-5; 12 nucleotides agree with TRBD2. After removal of 1 base from V and 2 bases from J, the junction contained 5 bases not matched to a gene. The CDR3 consists of 17 residues. CDR1 is MNHEY, CDR2 SVGEGT, per germline. CDR3 protein: CASSYYFGLAGQETQYF. As DNA, the CDR3 is TGTGCCAGCAGTTACTACTTCGGACTAGCGGGGCAAGAGACCCAGTACTTC.

The chain combines TRBV28 with TRBJ2-4; D gene unclear. The germline V and J ends were trimmed by 8 bases and 0 bases, with 11 bases remaining between them. The CDR3 length is 14 residues. Germline V gene data show CDR1 as MDHEN and CDR2 as SYDVKM. The CDR3 here is CASLPELAKNIQYF. CDR3 DNA: TGTGCCAGCTTACCCGAATTAGCCAAAAACATTCAGTACTTC.

The V and J genes are TRBV7-4 and TRBJ1-2; D is unresolved. Germline loops: CDR1 SGHVT, CDR2 SQSDAQ. CDR3 length equals 13 residues. V was shortened by 1 base and J by 7 bases, with 10 bases between the two germline ends. CDR3 in DNA: TGTGCCAGCAGCTTAGACAGTCCCGGTGGCTACACCTTC. The encoded protein is CASSLDSPGGYTF.

This clonotype was seen repeatedly, ten times or more. The genes are TRBV6-1 and TRBJ1-5; D unclear. V was cut by 10 bases and J by 11 bases, with 27 bases left in between. From germline, CDR1 is MNHNS and CDR2 SASEGT. This CDR3 region has 15 residues. As DNA, the CDR3 is TGTGCCACCGCACCTATCGGGCAGGTGATAGAGGCCCAGCATTTT. Protein product: CATAPIGQVIEAQHF.

This clonotype was seen a few times. The CDR3 bases are TGCAGTGCAGGACAGCCGGGAGCCCTCTACGAGCAGTACTTC. This sequence encodes CSAGQPGALYEQYF. The chain has TRBV20-1 and TRBJ2-7, with D possibly being TRBD1 or TRBD2 (6 bases each). V lost 6 bases to trimming and J lost 3 bases, with 18 bases between them. Germline loops: CDR1 DFQATT, CDR2 SNEGSKA (reference sequence). The CDR3 sequence is 14 residues long.

The chain combines TRBV6-2 or TRBV6-3 with TRBJ2-7, with 10 bases matching TRBD2. The CDR3 has 18 amino acids. Germline-derived CDR1 and CDR2 are MNHEY and SVGEGT. V lost 0 bases and J lost 2; bases outside the gene matches: 10. CDR3 coding DNA: TGTGCCAGCAGTTACTCGACACGCCCAGCGGGAGGGACCTACGAGCAGTACTTC. Translated, it gives CASSYSTRPAGGTYEQYF.

This clonotype was seen just once. The rearrangement joins TRBV19 to TRBJ2-1; 7 bases line up with TRBD1. There are 14 residues in the CDR3. CDR1 is LNHDA and CDR2 is SQIVND in the germline V gene (reference sequence). The trim removed 6 bases at V and 6 bases at J, leaving 8 bases unmatched. The CDR3 region has the DNA TGTGCCAGTAGAATGTCTTCAGGGGGCAATGAGCAGTTCTTC. It codes for CASRMSSGGNEQFF.

This clonotype came up many times. This chain links TRBV7-2 with TRBJ2-5, with D perhaps TRBD2 (6 bases). The germline gives CDR1 SGHTA, CDR2 FQGNSA. V was shortened by 4 bases and J by 5 bases, with 11 bases between the two germline ends. The CDR3 consists of 13 residues. The DNA of the CDR3 is TGTGCCAGCAGCTGGGACCGGGGGGAGACCCAGTACTTC. Translating it yields CASSWDRGETQYF.

This clonotype was seen a few times. The CDR3: CASRREAGELFF. In nucleotides, the CDR3 is TGTGCCAGCAGACGTGAGGCCGGGGAGCTGTTTTTT. The chain uses TRBV6-1 and TRBJ2-2; D ambiguous. Germline CDR1 reads MNHNS; CDR2 reads SASEGT. Trimming removed 6 bases from V and 6 bases from J, with 8 bases in between. The CDR3 extends over 12 amino acids.

This clonotype was detected a few times. V and J are TRBV7-2 and TRBJ2-1, with D possibly matching TRBD2 (6 bases). The V gene's germline CDR1 is SGHTA and CDR2 FQGNSA. CDR3 size: 16 residues. Trimming took 1 base from V and 9 from J, leaving 19 bases between them. The CDR3 reads CASSLVGGLAGVEQFF. The DNA of the CDR3 is TGTGCCAGCAGCTTAGTGGGGGGTCTAGCTGGGGTTGAGCAGTTCTTC.

In its sample, this clonotype was seen a few times. V gene TRBV4-1 combines with J gene TRBJ1-5; TRBD1 is a possible D gene (5 bases). With 0 bases removed from V and 7 bases from J, the gap between germline ends came to 13 bases. This CDR3 comprises 15 residues. Germline V CDR1 and CDR2: MGHRA, YSYEKL. The CDR3 loop is CASSQDVTGVQPQHF. The CDR3 coding sequence is TGCGCCAGCAGCCAAGATGTTACAGGCGTCCAGCCCCAGCATTTT.

The chain carries TRBV6-2 or TRBV6-3 and TRBJ2-1, with 9 bases matching TRBD2. The CDR3 is 14 residues long. The V segment lost 7 bases and the J segment 9 bases; nucleotides outside the gene matches: 10. The germline V gene encodes CDR1 MNHEY and CDR2 SVGEGT. CDR3 loop: CASNPSGMGVEQFF. In DNA form, the CDR3 reads TGTGCCAGCAACCCTAGCGGGATGGGGGTTGAGCAGTTCTTC.

The chain combines TRBV30 with TRBJ2-4, with D possibly being TRBD1 or TRBD2 (5 bases each). The V gene lost 0 bases and the J gene lost 6 bases, with 9 bases spanning the gap. There are 13 residues in the CDR3. Germline loops: CDR1 GTSNPN, CDR2 SVGIG (reference sequence). The DNA of the CDR3 is TGTGCCTGGAGTGTAGGGGCGGGAAACATTCAGTACTTC. This codes for CAWSVGAGNIQYF.

The chain couples TRBV27 to TRBJ2-4, with 7 bases fitting TRBD2. Germline V gives CDR1 MNHEY, CDR2 SMNVEV (reference sequence). CDR3 length: 14 residues. V lost 3 bases, J lost 6 bases, and 5 bases stayed unmatched. CDR3 in amino acids: CASSFAGEINIQYF. CDR3 sequence (DNA): TGTGCCAGCAGTTTCGCGGGGGAAATAAACATTCAGTACTTC.